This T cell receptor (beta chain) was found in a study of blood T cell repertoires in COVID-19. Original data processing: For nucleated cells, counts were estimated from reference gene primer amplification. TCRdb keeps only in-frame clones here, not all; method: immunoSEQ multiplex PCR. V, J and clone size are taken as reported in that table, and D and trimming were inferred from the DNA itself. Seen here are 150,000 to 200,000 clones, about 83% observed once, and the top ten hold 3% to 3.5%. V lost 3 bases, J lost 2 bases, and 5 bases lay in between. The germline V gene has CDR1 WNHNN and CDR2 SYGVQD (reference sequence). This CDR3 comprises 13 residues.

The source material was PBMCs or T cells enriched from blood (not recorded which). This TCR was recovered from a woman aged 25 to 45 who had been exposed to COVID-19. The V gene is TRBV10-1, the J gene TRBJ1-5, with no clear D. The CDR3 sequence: CASSELGNQPQHF. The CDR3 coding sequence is TGCGCCAGCAGTGAACTGGGCAATCAGCCCCAGCATTTT.